The clone carrying this T cell receptor beta chain was detected many times. Time point in this sample: newly diagnosed GD, antithyroid drugs for less than 3 months. Researchers made the TCR library from RNA that was extracted from PBMCs. The authors built TCR beta libraries using iRepertoire HTBI primers and Arm-PCR of CDR3 regions. TCRdb analysed the multiplex PCR reads with MiXCR anew, one entry per CDR3 protein. Seen here are roughly 420,000 distinct CDR3 sequences, about a sixth observed once, and the top ten hold about 25%. These data originate in a study of regulatory T cells in long-lasting Graves disease. The ends were cut back, 3 bases at V and 3 bases at J, with 17 bases in the middle. This CDR3 is 16 amino acids long. The germline CDR1 and CDR2 sequences are WNHNN and SYGVQD (reference sequence). This same sample was also taken into another study, of T cells in Graves' hyperthyroidism and ophthalmopathy.

The starting material was peripheral blood mononuclear cells (PBMCs), obtained at new diagnosis, from a patient treated with antithyroid drugs. V and J are TRBV10-1 and TRBJ1-1; D is unclear. The receptor's source is a woman aged 18-29 years with Graves disease. CDR3: CASSETRPGLDTEAFF. CDR3 nucleotides: TGCGCCAGCAGTGAAACCCGACCTGGGCTGGACACTGAAGCTTTCTTT.